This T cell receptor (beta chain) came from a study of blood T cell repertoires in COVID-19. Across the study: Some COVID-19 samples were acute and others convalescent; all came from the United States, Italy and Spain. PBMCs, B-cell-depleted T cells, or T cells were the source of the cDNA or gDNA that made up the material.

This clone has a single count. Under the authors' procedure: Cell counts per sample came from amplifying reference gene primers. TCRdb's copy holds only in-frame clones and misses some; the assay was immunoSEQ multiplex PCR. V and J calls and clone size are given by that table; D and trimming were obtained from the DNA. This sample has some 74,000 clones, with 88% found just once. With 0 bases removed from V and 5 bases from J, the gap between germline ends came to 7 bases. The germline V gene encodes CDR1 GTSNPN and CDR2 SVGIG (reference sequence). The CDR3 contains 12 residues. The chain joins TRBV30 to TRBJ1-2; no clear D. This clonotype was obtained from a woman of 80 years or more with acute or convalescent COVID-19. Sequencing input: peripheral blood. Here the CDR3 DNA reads TGTGCCTGGAGTGTACGTGCGTATGGCTACACCTTC. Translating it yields CAWSVRAYGYTF.